Reported below is one TCR beta chain. Authors' methods: Amplifying reference gene primers gave estimates of nucleated cell counts. The assay was immunoSEQ multiplex PCR, and TCRdb's table has in-frame clones only and misses some. Clone size and V and J calls were adopted from that table, with D and trimming inferred from the DNA. The repertoire has approximately 280,000 clones, about 81% of them found once; the top ten carry roughly 1.5%. The sample is drawn from a study of blood T cell repertoires in COVID-19. This CDR3 is 15 amino acids long. V gave up 1 base and J gave up 0 bases, with 10 bases separating them. CDR1 and CDR2 (germline): SGHRS, YFSETQ. Seattle cases were enrolled at active infection and followed longitudinally.

The material sequenced was peripheral blood. This TCR was recovered from a human donor with COVID-19, enrolled during active disease. The donor label of this sample is uncertain. The chain uses TRBV5-1 and TRBJ1-1, with D unresolved. The CDR3 region is CASSLTYPMNTEAFF. For the CDR3, the DNA is TGCGCCAGCAGCTTGACATACCCCATGAACACTGAAGCTTTCTTT.